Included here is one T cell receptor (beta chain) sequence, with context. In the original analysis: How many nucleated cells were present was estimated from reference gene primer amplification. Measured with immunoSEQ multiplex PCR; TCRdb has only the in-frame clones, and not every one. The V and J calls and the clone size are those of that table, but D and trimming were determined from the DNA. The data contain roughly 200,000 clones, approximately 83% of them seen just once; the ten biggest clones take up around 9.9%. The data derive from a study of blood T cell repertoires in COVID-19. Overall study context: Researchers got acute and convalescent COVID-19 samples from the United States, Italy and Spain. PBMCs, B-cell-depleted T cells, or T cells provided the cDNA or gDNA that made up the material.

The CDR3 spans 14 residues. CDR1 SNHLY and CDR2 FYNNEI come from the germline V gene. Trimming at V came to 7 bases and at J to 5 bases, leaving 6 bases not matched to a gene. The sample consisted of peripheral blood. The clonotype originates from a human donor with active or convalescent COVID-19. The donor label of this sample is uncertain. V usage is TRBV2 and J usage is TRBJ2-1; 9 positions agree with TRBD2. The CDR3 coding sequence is TGTGCCAGCACCAGTAGCGGGAGAAACAATGAGCAGTTCTTC. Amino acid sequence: CASTSSGRNNEQFF.